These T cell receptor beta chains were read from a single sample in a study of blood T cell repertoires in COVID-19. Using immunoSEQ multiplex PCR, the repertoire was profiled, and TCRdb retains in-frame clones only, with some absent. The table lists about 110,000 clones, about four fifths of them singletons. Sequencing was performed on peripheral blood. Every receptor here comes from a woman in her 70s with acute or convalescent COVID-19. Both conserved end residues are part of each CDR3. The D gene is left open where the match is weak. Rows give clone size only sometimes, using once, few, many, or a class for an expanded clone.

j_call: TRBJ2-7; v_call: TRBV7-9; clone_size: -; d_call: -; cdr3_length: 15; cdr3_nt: TGTGCCAGCAGCTTAGGAGTTGGGGCAACCTACGAGCAGTACTTC; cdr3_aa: CASSLGVGATYEQYF
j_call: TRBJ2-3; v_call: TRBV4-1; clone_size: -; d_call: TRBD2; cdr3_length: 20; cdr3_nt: TGCGCCAGCAGCCAAGACGTGACTAGCGGCCCTACCGGGCCCACAGATACGCAGTATTTT; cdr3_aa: CASSQDVTSGPTGPTDTQYF
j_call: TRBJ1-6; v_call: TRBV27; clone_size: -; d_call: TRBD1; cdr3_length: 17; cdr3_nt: TGTGCCAGCAGTTTAATTGGGACAGGGCAGAGAAATTCACCCCTCCACTTT; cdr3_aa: CASSLIGTGQRNSPLHF
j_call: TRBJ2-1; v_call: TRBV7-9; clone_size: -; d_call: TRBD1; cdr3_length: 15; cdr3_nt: TGTGCCAGCAGCCCCGGACAGGGAATTGTCAATGAGCAGTTCTTC; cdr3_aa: CASSPGQGIVNEQFF
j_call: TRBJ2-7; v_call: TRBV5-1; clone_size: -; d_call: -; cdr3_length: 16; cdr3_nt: TGCGCCAGCAGCTTGGCCGGGGGAGGAACTTCCTACGAGCAGTACTTC; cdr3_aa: CASSLAGGGTSYEQYF
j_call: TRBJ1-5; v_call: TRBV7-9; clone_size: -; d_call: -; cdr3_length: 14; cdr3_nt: TGTGCCAGCAGCCTAGACGGGTATCATCAGCCCCAGCATTTT; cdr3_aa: CASSLDGYHQPQHF
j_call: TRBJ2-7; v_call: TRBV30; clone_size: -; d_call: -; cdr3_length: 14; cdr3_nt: TGTGCCTGGAGTGTCGGGTATGTCCCCTACGAGCAGTACTTC; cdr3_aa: CAWSVGYVPYEQYF
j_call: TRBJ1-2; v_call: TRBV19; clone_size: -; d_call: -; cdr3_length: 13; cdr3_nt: TGTGCTATCTCGGGAGGATTTAACTATGGCTACACCTTC; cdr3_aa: CAISGGFNYGYTF
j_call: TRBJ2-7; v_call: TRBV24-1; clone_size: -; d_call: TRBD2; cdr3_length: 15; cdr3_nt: TGTGCCACCAGTCCAGGACTAGCGCTTAAGGGGGAGCAGTACTTC; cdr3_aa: CATSPGLALKGEQYF
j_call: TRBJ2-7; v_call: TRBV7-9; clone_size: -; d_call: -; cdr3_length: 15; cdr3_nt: TGTGCCAGCAGCTTAGGACCTTCAGGTACCTACGAGCAGTACTTC; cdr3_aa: CASSLGPSGTYEQYF
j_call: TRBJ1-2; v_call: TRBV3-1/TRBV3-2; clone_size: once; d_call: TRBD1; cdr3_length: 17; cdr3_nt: TGTGCCAGCAGCCAAGGGACAGGGACTTCGTTTGGCTATGGCTACACCTTC; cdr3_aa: CASSQGTGTSFGYGYTF
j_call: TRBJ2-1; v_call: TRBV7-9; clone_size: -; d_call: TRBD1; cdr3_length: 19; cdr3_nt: TGTGCCAGCAGCTTCGGGCCCTTTTTCGGGACAGGGGTCCACAATGAGCAGTTCTTC; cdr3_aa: CASSFGPFFGTGVHNEQFF
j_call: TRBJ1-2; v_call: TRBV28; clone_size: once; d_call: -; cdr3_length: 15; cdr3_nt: TGTGCCAGCTGCGAAGGGGGAAAGGTCGACTATGGCTACACCTTC; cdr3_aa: CASCEGGKVDYGYTF
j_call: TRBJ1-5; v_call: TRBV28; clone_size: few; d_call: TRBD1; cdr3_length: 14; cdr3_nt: TGTGCCAGCATTACGGACAGGGAGGATCAGCCCCAGCATTTT; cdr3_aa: CASITDREDQPQHF
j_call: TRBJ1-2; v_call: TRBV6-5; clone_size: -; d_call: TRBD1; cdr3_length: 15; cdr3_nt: TGTGCCAGCAGTTTAACAGGGGCGCCTAACTATGGCTACACCTTC; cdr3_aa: CASSLTGAPNYGYTF
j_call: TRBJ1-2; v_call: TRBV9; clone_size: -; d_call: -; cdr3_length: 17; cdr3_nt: TGTGCCAGCAGCGTAAAGGGGCAGCCGTCTGCCAACTATGGCTACACCTTC; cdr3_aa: CASSVKGQPSANYGYTF
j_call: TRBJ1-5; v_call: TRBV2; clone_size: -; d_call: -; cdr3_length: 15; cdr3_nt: TGTGCCACCTCCCCGGGGCGGGGGGGGAATCAGCCCCAGCATTTT; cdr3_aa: CATSPGRGGNQPQHF
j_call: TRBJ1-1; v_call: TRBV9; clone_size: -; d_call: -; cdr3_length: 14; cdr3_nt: TGTGCCAGCAGCTCTCACACAGGGAACACTGAAGCTTTCTTT; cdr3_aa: CASSSHTGNTEAFF
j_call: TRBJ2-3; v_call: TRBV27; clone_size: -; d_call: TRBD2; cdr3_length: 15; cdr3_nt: TGTGCCAGCAGTTTACGTGGACTAGTTACAGATACGCAGTATTTT; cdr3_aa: CASSLRGLVTDTQYF
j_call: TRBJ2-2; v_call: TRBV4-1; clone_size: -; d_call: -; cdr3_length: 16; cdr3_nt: TGCGCCAGCAGCCAAGATGGGACACTTAACACCGGGGAGCTGTTTTTT; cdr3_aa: CASSQDGTLNTGELFF
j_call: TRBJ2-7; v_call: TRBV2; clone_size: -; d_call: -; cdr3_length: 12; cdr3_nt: TGTGCCAGCAGTTCGGGGTTTAACGAGCAGTACTTC; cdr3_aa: CASSSGFNEQYF
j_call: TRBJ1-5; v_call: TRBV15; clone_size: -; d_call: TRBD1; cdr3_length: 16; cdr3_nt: TGTGCCACCAGCAGAAGGGGACAGATACCCAATCAGCCCCAGCATTTT; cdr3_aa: CATSRRGQIPNQPQHF
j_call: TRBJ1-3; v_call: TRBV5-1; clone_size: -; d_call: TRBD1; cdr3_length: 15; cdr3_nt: TGCGCCAGCAGATTGGGACAGGACTCTGGAAACACCATATATTTT; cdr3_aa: CASRLGQDSGNTIYF
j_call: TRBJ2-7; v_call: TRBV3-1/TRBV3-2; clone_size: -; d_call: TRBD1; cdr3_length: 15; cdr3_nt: TGTGCCAGCAGCCCAGGGGGACAGGGGCGATACGAGCAGTACTTC; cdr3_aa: CASSPGGQGRYEQYF
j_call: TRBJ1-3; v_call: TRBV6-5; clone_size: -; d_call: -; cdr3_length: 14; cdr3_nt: TGTGCCAGCAGAGACTGGACATCGGGAAACACCATATATTTT; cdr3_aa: CASRDWTSGNTIYF
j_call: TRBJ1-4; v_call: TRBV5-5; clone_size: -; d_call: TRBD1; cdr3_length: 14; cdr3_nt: TGTGCCAGCAGCCTGGACAGGGGGGTAGAAAAACTGTTTTTT; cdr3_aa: CASSLDRGVEKLFF
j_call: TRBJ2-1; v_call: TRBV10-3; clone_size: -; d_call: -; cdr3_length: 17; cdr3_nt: TGTGCCATCAGTGAGTCGGGCGGGGCCCCACCGGTCAATGAGCAGTTCTTC; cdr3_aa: CAISESGGAPPVNEQFF
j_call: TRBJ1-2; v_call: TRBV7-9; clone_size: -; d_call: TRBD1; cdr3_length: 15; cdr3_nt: TGTGCCAGCAGCCCTCAGGGGGCGTCGAACTATGGCTACACCTTC; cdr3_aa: CASSPQGASNYGYTF
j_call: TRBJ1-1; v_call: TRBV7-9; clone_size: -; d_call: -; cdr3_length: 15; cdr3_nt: TGTGCCAGCAGCCAACCAGGTCCAGGGTCTAATGAAGCTTTCTTT; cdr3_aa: CASSQPGPGSNEAFF
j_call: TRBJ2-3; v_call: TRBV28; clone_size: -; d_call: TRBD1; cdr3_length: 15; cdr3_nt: TGTGCCAGCAGGGGACAGGGCTCTAGCACAGATACGCAGTATTTT; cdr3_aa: CASRGQGSSTDTQYF
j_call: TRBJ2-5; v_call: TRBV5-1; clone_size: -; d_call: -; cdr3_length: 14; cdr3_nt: TGCGCCAGCAGCCCGGGGTCTTCAGAAGAGACCCAGTACTTC; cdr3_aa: CASSPGSSEETQYF
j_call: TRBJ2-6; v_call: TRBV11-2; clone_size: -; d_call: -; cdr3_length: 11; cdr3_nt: TGTGCCAGCAGCTCTGAGTTCGTCCTGACTTTC; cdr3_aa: CASSSEFVLTF
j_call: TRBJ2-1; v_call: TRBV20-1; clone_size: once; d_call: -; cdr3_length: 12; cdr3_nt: TGCAGTGCCAGTAAAGGGGCCGGTGAGCAGTTCTTC; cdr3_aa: CSASKGAGEQFF
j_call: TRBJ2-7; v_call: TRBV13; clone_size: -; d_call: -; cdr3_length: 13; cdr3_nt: TGTGCCAGCAGCTTGGACGGAGGCTACGAGCAGTACTTC; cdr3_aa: CASSLDGGYEQYF
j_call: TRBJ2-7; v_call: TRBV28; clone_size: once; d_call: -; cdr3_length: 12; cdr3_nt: TGTGCCAGCAGCCCACAGGGTTACGAGCAGTACTTC; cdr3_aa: CASSPQGYEQYF
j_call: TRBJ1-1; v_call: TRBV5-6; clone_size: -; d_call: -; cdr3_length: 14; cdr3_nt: TGTGCCAGCAGTCTCTTCGGGAGTAACACTGAAGCTTTCTTT; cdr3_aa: CASSLFGSNTEAFF
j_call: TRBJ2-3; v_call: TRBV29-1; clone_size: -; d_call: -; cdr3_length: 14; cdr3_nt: TGCAGCGTTTCGGGAGTTTCTAGCACAGATACGCAGTATTTT; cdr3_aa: CSVSGVSSTDTQYF
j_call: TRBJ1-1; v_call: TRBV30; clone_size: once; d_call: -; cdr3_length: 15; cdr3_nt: TGTGCCTGGAGCGATAAAGTCGGTATCAACACTGAAGCTTTCTTT; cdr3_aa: CAWSDKVGINTEAFF